Presented here are 15 T cell receptor beta chains from one specimen sequenced in a study of blood T cell repertoires in COVID-19 (dated by TCRdb to 2020 to 2021). The library was obtained by the immunoSEQ multiplex PCR assay. Here the immuneACCESS table is served through TCRdb, limited to in-frame sequences with V and J called. Missing clones are a known gap in these copies; in checked studies unresolved V genes cover under half, and the rest lacks a known reason. The sample records about 200,000 clones, just over 90% of which are singletons. Together, the top ten hold around 1.2% of the sample. Input material: peripheral blood. The receptors were sampled from a man younger than 45 with acute or convalescent COVID-19.

The chain has TRBV6-5 and TRBJ2-7, with TRBD1 identical over 8 bases. The V and J ends lost 8 bases and 6 bases, in that order; junction bases with no gene match: 6. CDR1 MNHEY and CDR2 SVGAGI come from the germline V gene. The CDR3 extends over 12 amino acids. The CDR3: CASQTGDLEQYF. For the CDR3, the DNA is TGTGCCAGCCAGACAGGGGACCTCGAGCAGTACTTC.

The chain joins TRBV14 to TRBJ2-7; D might be TRBD2 (5 bases). The CDR3 totals 13 residues. Germline lookup yields CDR1 SGHDN and CDR2 FVKESK. With 4 bases removed from V and 2 bases from J, the gap between germline ends came to 9 bases. CDR3 nucleotides: TGTGCCAGCAGCCGTCGGACTGCCTACGAGCAGTACTTC. Translation gives CASSRRTAYEQYF.

The CDR3 reads CASSQAGGGTEAFF. The CDR3 DNA follows: TGTGCCAGCAGCCAAGCGGGGGGGGGCACTGAAGCTTTCTTT. The V call is TRBV3-1 (or the pseudogene TRBV3-2), the J call TRBJ1-1, with D maybe TRBD1 (5 bases). The CDR3 is 14 amino acids. Trimming stripped 1 base from V and 4 bases from J, with 10 bases between. In germline, CDR1 is LGHDT, CDR2 YNNKEL (reference sequence).

J is TRBJ2-1 and V is TRBV5-1, with D uncertain. The CDR3 is made up of 15 amino acids. Per germline, CDR1 SGHRS and CDR2 YFSETQ. Trimming pared 5 bases from V and 7 bases from J, leaving 19 bases between. The CDR3 sequence: CASRNDGLAVNEQFF. CDR3 nucleotides: TGCGCCAGCAGGAACGATGGGCTCGCCGTTAATGAGCAGTTCTTC.

This sequence joins TRBV6-6 and TRBJ2-1; weak D call: TRBD1 (5 bases). The V end was cut by 2 bases, the J end by 1 base, with 6 bases between. From germline, CDR1 is MNHNY and CDR2 SVGAGI (reference sequence). This CDR3 comprises 14 residues. The CDR3 region has the DNA TGTGCCAGCAGTTACCAGGGTTCCTACAATGAGCAGTTCTTC. Translating it yields CASSYQGSYNEQFF.

The gene calls are TRBV30 and TRBJ1-1, with a possible D match to TRBD1 (5 bases). There are 13 residues in the CDR3. Germline values: CDR1 GTSNPN, CDR2 SVGIG (reference sequence). The V end was cut by 0 bases, the J end by 12 bases, with 17 bases between. The CDR3 DNA reads TGTGCCTGGAGTGTACTTCCACAGGAAAGATCTTTCTTT. It codes for CAWSVLPQERSFF. Looking up the rest from reference TRBV30 and TRBJ1-1 gives the full variable domain: SQTIHQWPATLVQPVGSPLSLECTVEGTSNPNLYWYRQAAGRGLQLLFYSVGIGQISSEVPQNLSASRPQDRQFILSSKKLLLSDSGFYLCAWSVLPQERSFFGQGTRLTVV.

This chain joins TRBV27 and TRBJ1-5; D call uncertain. CDR1 MNHEY and CDR2 SMNVEV come from the germline V gene (reference sequence). Trimming removed 7 bases at V and 0 bases at J, with 10 bases between. This CDR3 has 14 residues. The CDR3 here is CASTPIYSNQPQHF. As DNA, the CDR3 is TGTGCCAGCACCCCGATCTATAGCAATCAGCCCCAGCATTTT.

CDR3 protein: CASTVDINTGELFF. The CDR3 DNA sequence: TGTGCCAGCACCGTTGACATTAACACCGGGGAGCTGTTTTTT. The chain carries TRBV7-2 and TRBJ2-2; D is undetermined. CDR3 length equals 14 residues. From germline, CDR1 is SGHTA and CDR2 FQGNSA. The V end lost 7 bases, the J end lost 2 bases, and 11 bases lay between the germline ends. The whole variable domain, remainder taken from reference TRBV7-2 and TRBJ2-2, is GAGVSQSPSNKVTEKGKDVELRCDPISGHTALYWYRQSLGQGLEFLIYFQGNSAPDKSGLPSDRFSAERTGGSVSTLTIQRTQQEDSAVYLCASTVDINTGELFFGEGSRLTVL.

The V and J genes are TRBV28 and TRBJ1-3, with a tentative D call TRBD1 (6 bases). Germline values: CDR1 MDHEN, CDR2 SYDVKM. The CDR3 extends over 15 amino acids. The ends were cut back, 4 bases at V and 0 bases at J, with 10 bases in the middle. The CDR3, as DNA: TGTGCCAGCAGTTCGGACAGTAGCTCTGGAAACACCATATATTTT. It specifies CASSSDSSSGNTIYF.

V usage is TRBV5-1 and J usage is TRBJ1-1, with D maybe TRBD1 (5 bases). Deletions cut 3 bases from V and 3 bases from J, with 9 bases between. The CDR3 covers 13 residues. The germline V gene has CDR1 SGHRS and CDR2 YFSETQ. The CDR3 nucleotides are TGCGCCAGCAGCTCAGGGATCGACACTGAAGCTTTCTTT. It is translated as CASSSGIDTEAFF.

The count of this clone is one. The chain is built from TRBV15 and TRBJ2-7, with 7 bases aligning to TRBD2. Trimming at V came to 5 bases and at J to 4 bases, leaving 14 bases not matched to a gene. This CDR3 contains 16 residues. The germline gives CDR1 LNHNV, CDR2 YYDKDF (reference sequence). Written as DNA, the CDR3 is TGTGCCACCAGCCAATTCCGTGGCGGGAGTACATACGAGCAGTACTTC. This gives the protein CATSQFRGGSTYEQYF.

The V and J genes are TRBV2 and TRBJ1-6, with a weak D call TRBD1 (6 bases). CDR1 and CDR2 from the germline V gene are SNHLY and FYNNEI. V was trimmed by 2 bases and J by 6 bases, leaving 11 bases between them. This CDR3 region has 15 residues. The CDR3 loop reads CASSEHGQSNSPLHF. The CDR3 nucleotides are TGTGCCAGCAGTGAACACGGACAGTCTAATTCACCCCTCCACTTT.

This clone was seen a few times. The V call is TRBV21-1, the J call TRBJ2-3; the DNA was not compared with TRBD2, the D call given in the table. TRBV21-1 is marked as a pseudogene. This CDR3 has 15 residues. The CDR3 DNA reads as TGTGCCAGCAGCCCCCCGGCGGAGGAGGAAGATACGCAGTATTTT. Its protein is CASSPPAEEEDTQYF.

The V and J genes are TRBV14 and TRBJ2-2, with 7 bases that match TRBD2. CDR1 SGHDN and CDR2 FVKESK come from the germline V gene. CDR3 length: 16 residues. With V trimmed by 3 bases and J by 2 bases, 6 bases remained unmatched. In DNA form, the CDR3 reads TGTGCCAGCAGCCATTGGGGGACTACTAACACCGGGGAGCTGTTTTTT. It translates to CASSHWGTTNTGELFF.

This clone occurred once. V and J are TRBV28 and TRBJ2-7, with D possibly matching TRBD2 (6 bases). The CDR3 runs 11 residues. The V and J ends lost 11 bases and 6 bases respectively, with 14 bases between them. Germline CDR1 MDHEN, CDR2 SYDVKM. CDR3 DNA: TGTGCCCACCGGGGGAACGGCGAGCAGTACTTC. This sequence encodes CAHRGNGEQYF.